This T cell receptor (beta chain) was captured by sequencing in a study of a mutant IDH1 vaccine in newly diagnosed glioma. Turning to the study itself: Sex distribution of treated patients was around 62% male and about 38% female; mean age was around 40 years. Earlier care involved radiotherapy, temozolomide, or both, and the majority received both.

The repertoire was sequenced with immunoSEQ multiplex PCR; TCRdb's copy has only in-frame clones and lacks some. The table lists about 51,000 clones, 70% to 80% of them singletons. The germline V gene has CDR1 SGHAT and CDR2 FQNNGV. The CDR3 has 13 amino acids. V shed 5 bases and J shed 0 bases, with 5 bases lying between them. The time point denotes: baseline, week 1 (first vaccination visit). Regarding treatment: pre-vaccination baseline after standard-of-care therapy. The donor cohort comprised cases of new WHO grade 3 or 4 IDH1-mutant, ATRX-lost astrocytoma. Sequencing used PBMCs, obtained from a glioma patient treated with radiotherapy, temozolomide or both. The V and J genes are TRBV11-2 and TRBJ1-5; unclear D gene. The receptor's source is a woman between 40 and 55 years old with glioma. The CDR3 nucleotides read TGTGCCAGCAGCCTACATAGCAATCAGCCCCAGCATTTT. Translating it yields CASSLHSNQPQHF. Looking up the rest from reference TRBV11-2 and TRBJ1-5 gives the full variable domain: EAGVAQSPRYKIIEKRQSVAFWCNPISGHATLYWYQQILGQGPKLLIQFQNNGVVDDSQLPKDRFSAERLKGVDSTLKIQPAKLEDSAVYLCASSLHSNQPQHFGDGTRLSIL.